One sample yielded the 9 T cell receptor beta chains listed below, sequenced in a study of OX40 agonist ivuxolimab in advanced cancers. Assay: immunoSEQ multiplex PCR; the TCRdb copy retains only in-frame clones and omits some. The sample holds approximately 60,000 clones, roughly nine tenths seen once. Sequenced material: CD4+ or CD8+ T cells sorted from blood, taken in a trial of the OX40 agonist ivuxolimab. The receptor source for this set is an adult with an advanced solid tumor such as melanoma, head and neck, liver or kidney cancer.

The gene calls are TRBV2 and TRBJ2-7; maybe TRBD1 (5 bases). Between the trimmed V and J ends, which lost 2 bases and 2 bases, there was a span of 10 bases. From germline, CDR1 is SNHLY and CDR2 FYNNEI. CDR3 size: 14 residues. This chain's CDR3 is CASSESWGAYEQYF. DNA of the CDR3: TGTGCCAGCAGTGAATCCTGGGGCGCCTACGAGCAGTACTTC.

The chain is built from TRBV21-1 and TRBJ2-2; the D segment call TRBD1 is taken from the table without a DNA check. TRBV21-1 constitutes a pseudogene. The CDR3 runs 18 residues. The CDR3 nucleotides read TGTGCCAGCAGCGCGAGTACAGGGTCCACCCGCTCCGGCGGGGAGCTGTTTTTT. Encoded protein: CASSASTGSTRSGGELFF.

This sequence joins TRBV2 and TRBJ1-3; D remains ambiguous. This CDR3 region has 14 residues. The germline V gene has CDR1 SNHLY and CDR2 FYNNEI. V was pared by 4 bases and J by 0 bases, with 7 bases between. CDR3 in amino acids: CASSGIPSGNTIYF. The CDR3 DNA follows: TGTGCCAGCAGTGGGATACCCTCTGGAAACACCATATATTTT.

The rearrangement links TRBV18 to TRBJ1-4; TRBD1 might be the D (5 bases). The germline gives CDR1 KGHSH, CDR2 LQKENI. There are 20 residues in the CDR3. V was shortened by 0 bases and J by 0 bases, with 20 bases between the two germline ends. The CDR3, as DNA: TGTGCCAGCTCACCACCGGGATCGGCCGAGACGGACACAACTAATGAAAAACTGTTTTTT. This encodes CASSPPGSAETDTTNEKLFF.

This chain connects TRBV29-1 to TRBJ1-1; D possibly corresponds to TRBD1 (5 bases). V was trimmed by 5 bases and J by 6 bases, leaving 16 bases between them. CDR1 is SQVTM, CDR2 ANQGSEA, per germline. CDR3 length equals 13 residues. The CDR3 is CSVPRGKGPEAFF. CDR3 DNA sequence: TGCAGCGTTCCCCGGGGGAAGGGTCCTGAAGCTTTCTTT. The variable domain in full, completed from reference TRBV29-1 and TRBJ1-1, reads SAVISQKPSRDICQRGTSLTIQCQVDSQVTMMFWYRQQPGQSLTLIATANQGSEATYESGFVIDKFPISRPNLTFSTLTVSNMSPEDSSIYLCSVPRGKGPEAFFGQGTRLTVV.

The rearrangement uses TRBV13 and TRBJ1-1; D ambiguous. This CDR3 contains 13 residues. Germline CDR1 reads PRHDT; CDR2 reads FYEKMQ (reference sequence). The germline V and J ends were trimmed by 1 base and 1 base, with 4 bases remaining between them. The CDR3 spells CASSLAANTEAFF. For the CDR3, the DNA is TGTGCCAGCAGCTTAGCTGCGAACACTGAAGCTTTCTTT.

The V gene is TRBV27, the J gene TRBJ2-7, with TRBD1 identical over 9 bases. V dropped 0 bases and J dropped 5; count of bases not matched to a gene: 5. The CDR3 sequence is 15 residues long. The V gene's germline CDR1 is MNHEY and CDR2 SMNVEV (reference sequence). CDR3 bases: TGTGCCAGCAGTTTATCGTACAGGGGGCTAGACGAGCAGTACTTC. This codes for CASSLSYRGLDEQYF.

The CDR3 region is CASSPNSDPRAAFF. For the CDR3, the DNA is TGTGCCAGCAGTCCCAATTCGGACCCCCGGGCAGCTTTCTTT. The chain has TRBV28 and TRBJ1-1; D not certain. CDR3 size: 14 residues. From germline, CDR1 is MDHEN and CDR2 SYDVKM. Trimming removed 5 bases from V and 10 bases from J, with 20 bases in between.

V gene TRBV18 combines with J gene TRBJ1-1; 8 bases line up with TRBD1. The germline gives CDR1 KGHSH, CDR2 LQKENI. J lost 0 bases, V lost 3 bases, and 6 bases had no gene match. This CDR3 comprises 16 residues. The CDR3 coding sequence is TGTGCCAGCTCACCTGGACAGGGCGGAATGAACACTGAAGCTTTCTTT. The encoded protein is CASSPGQGGMNTEAFF.